The 9 T cell receptor beta chains given below trace back to one sample, sequenced in a study of blood T cell repertoires in COVID-19. Some clones are missing from TCRdb's copy, which holds only in-frame ones; the method was immunoSEQ multiplex PCR. This sample carries about 150,000 clones, about 89% of them seen once, and the ten largest clones take less than 45%. Source material: peripheral blood. The source of these receptors is a man aged 45 to 65 who had recovered from COVID-19.

The chain carries TRBV6-5 and TRBJ2-2; perhaps TRBD2 as D (7 bases). CDR3 length: 15 residues. Germline CDR1 and CDR2: MNHEY and SVGAGI. Trimming shortened V by 7 bases and J by 7 bases, and 19 bases separated the two germline ends. The CDR3 is CASTPFGGLGGELFF. In DNA form, the CDR3 reads TGTGCCAGCACACCATTCGGGGGGCTGGGCGGGGAGCTGTTTTTT.

The V and J genes are TRBV27 and TRBJ2-5, with 8 nucleotides matching TRBD1. V was clipped by 10 bases and J by 2 bases; unmatched bases: 15. Germline assignment: CDR1 MNHEY and CDR2 SMNVEV (reference sequence). This CDR3 is built from 16 residues. The CDR3 region is CATSRGDRPSQETQYF. CDR3 bases: TGTGCCACTTCACGAGGGGACAGGCCGAGTCAAGAGACCCAGTACTTC.

The V and J genes are TRBV19 and TRBJ1-4; maybe TRBD1 (5 bases). In germline, CDR1 is LNHDA, CDR2 SQIVND (reference sequence). The CDR3 totals 15 residues. The V end was cut by 8 bases, the J end by 0 bases, with 13 bases between. The CDR3 region has the DNA TGTGCCAGTGGTGACAGATGGACAACTAATGAAAAACTGTTTTTT. This encodes CASGDRWTTNEKLFF.

The V call is TRBV2, the J call TRBJ2-5; a weak D match, TRBD1 (5 bases). CDR3 length: 13 residues. Germline CDR1 and CDR2: SNHLY and FYNNEI. Trimming shortened V by 4 bases and J by 1 base, and 7 bases separated the two germline ends. The CDR3 coding sequence is TGTGCCAGCAGTGTGGGGCGCCAAGAGACCCAGTACTTC. As protein: CASSVGRQETQYF. The full variable domain, in which reference TRBV2 and TRBJ2-5 provide the parts outside the CDR3, is EPEVTQTPSHQVTQMGQEVILRCVPISNHLYFYWYRQILGQKVEFLVSFYNNEISEKSEIFDDQFSVERPDGSNFTLKIRSTKLEDSAMYFCASSVGRQETQYFGPGTRLLVL.

The chain combines TRBV20-1 with TRBJ1-2; no reliable D call. CDR1 and CDR2 (germline): DFQATT, SNEGSKA (reference sequence). This CDR3 has 15 residues. V lost 6 bases and J lost 2, with 19 bases in between. DNA of the CDR3: TGCAGTGCGAGTGCCGCCGGGAGATCCAACTATGGCTACACCTTC. The encoded protein is CSASAAGRSNYGYTF.

This clone was observed a few times. This chain joins TRBV2 and TRBJ2-1; 8 bases line up with TRBD2. Germline trimming cut 0 bases from V and 1 base from J; bases unmatched to any gene: 5. There are 17 residues in the CDR3. Germline lookup yields CDR1 SNHLY and CDR2 FYNNEI. Written as DNA, the CDR3 is TGTGCCAGCAGTGAAGCTCCCGGGGGGGCTTCCTACAATGAGCAGTTCTTC. Amino acid sequence: CASSEAPGGASYNEQFF. The full variable domain, its missing parts supplied by reference TRBV2 and TRBJ2-1, is EPEVTQTPSHQVTQMGQEVILRCVPISNHLYFYWYRQILGQKVEFLVSFYNNEISEKSEIFDDQFSVERPDGSNFTLKIRSTKLEDSAMYFCASSEAPGGASYNEQFFGPGTRLTVL.

This rearrangement joins TRBV13 to TRBJ2-2; 10 positions agree with TRBD1. The J segment lost 6 bases and the V segment lost 5 bases, leaving 0 bases of the junction unmatched. Germline V gene sequence: CDR1 PRHDT, CDR2 FYEKMQ (reference sequence). The CDR3 spans 13 residues. The DNA of the CDR3 is TGTGCCAGCAGCGGACAGGGGGCCGGGGAGCTGTTTTTT. This translates into CASSGQGAGELFF.

The chain carries TRBV6-5 and TRBJ2-1; possible D gene TRBD1, 6 bases. Deletions cut 2 bases from V and 11 bases from J, with 22 bases between. Germline assignment: CDR1 MNHEY and CDR2 SVGAGI. The CDR3 has 16 amino acids. The CDR3, as DNA: TGTGCCAGCAGTTACCCACGAGGGCCCGCAGGGGACAAGCAGTTCTTC. Its translation is CASSYPRGPAGDKQFF.

The chain employs TRBV24-1 and TRBJ1-5; TRBD1 agrees at 10 bases. The CDR3 runs 15 residues. With 3 bases clipped from V and 2 bases from J, the junction kept 0 bases outside the gene matches. CDR1 is KGHDR and CDR2 is SFDVKD in the germline V gene. CDR3 residues: CATSDGTGGNQPQHF. The CDR3 coding sequence is TGTGCCACCAGTGATGGGACAGGGGGCAATCAGCCCCAGCATTTT.